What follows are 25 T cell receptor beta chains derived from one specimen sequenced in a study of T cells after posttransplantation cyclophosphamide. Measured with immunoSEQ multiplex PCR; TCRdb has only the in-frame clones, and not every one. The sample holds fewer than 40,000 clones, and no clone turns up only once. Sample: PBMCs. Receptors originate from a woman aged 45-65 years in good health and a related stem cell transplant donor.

The CDR3 here is CASSYPGRPGDSPLHF. In DNA, the CDR3 is TGTGCCAGCAGTTATCCCGGCAGACCCGGGGATTCACCCCTCCACTTT. This chain joins TRBV6-9 and TRBJ1-6; D not resolved. Trimming left V 2 bases short and J 8 bases short, with 16 bases between. The germline CDR1 and CDR2 sequences are MNHGY and SVAAGI. There are 16 residues in the CDR3.

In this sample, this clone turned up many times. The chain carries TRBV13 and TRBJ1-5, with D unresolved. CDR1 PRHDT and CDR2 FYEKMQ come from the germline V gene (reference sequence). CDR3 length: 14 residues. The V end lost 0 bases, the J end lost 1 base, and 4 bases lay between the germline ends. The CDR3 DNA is TGTGCCAGCAGCTTAGGACAGAGCAATCAGCCCCAGCATTTT. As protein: CASSLGQSNQPQHF.

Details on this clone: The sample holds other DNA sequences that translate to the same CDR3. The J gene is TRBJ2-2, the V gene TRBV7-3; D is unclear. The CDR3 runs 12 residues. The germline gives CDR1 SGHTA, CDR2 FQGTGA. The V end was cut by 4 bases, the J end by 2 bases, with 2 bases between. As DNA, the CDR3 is TGTGCCAGCAGCTCAAACACCGGGGAGCTGTTTTTT. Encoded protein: CASSSNTGELFF.

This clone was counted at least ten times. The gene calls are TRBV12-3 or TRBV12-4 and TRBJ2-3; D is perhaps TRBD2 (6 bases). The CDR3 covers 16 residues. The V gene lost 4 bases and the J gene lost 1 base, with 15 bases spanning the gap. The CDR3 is CASSSRAGPGTDTQYF. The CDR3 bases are TGTGCCAGCAGTTCCAGGGCGGGGCCTGGCACAGATACGCAGTATTTT.

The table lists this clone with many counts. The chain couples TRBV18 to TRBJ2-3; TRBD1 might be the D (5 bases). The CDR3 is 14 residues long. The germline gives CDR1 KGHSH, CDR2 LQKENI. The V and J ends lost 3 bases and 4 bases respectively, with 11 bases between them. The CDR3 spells CASSPFSGSDTQYF. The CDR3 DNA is TGTGCCAGCTCACCTTTCTCAGGGTCAGATACGCAGTATTTT.

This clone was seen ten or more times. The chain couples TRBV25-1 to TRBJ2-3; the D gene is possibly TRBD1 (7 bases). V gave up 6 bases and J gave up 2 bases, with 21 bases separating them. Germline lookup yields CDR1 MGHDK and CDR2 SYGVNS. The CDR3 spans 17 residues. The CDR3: CASSQTGGTASTDTQYF. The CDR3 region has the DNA TGTGCCAGCAGCCAGACTGGGGGGACAGCTTCCACAGATACGCAGTATTTT.

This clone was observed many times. Here the CDR3 reads CAIISGTGFTEAFF. In DNA, the CDR3 is TGTGCCATCATCTCCGGGACAGGGTTCACTGAAGCTTTCTTT. This sequence joins TRBV10-3 and TRBJ1-1; 9 bases map to TRBD1. With 7 bases clipped from V and 4 bases from J, the junction kept 7 bases outside the gene matches. Germline-derived CDR1 and CDR2 are ENHRY and SYGVKD. The CDR3 has 14 residues.

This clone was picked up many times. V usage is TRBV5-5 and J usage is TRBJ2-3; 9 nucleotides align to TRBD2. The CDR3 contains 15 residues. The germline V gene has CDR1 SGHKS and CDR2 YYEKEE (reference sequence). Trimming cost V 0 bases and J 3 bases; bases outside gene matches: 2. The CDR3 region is CASSLGLADTDTQYF. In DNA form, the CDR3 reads TGTGCCAGCAGCTTGGGACTAGCGGATACAGATACGCAGTATTTT.

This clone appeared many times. The CDR3 reads CATSDSLFKQFF. For the CDR3, the DNA is TGTGCCACCAGCGACAGCCTGTTTAAGCAGTTCTTC. This sequence joins TRBV24-1 and TRBJ2-1; maybe TRBD1 (5 bases). V gave up 7 bases and J gave up 11 bases, with 14 bases separating them. The CDR3 is 12 amino acids. Per germline, CDR1 KGHDR and CDR2 SFDVKD.

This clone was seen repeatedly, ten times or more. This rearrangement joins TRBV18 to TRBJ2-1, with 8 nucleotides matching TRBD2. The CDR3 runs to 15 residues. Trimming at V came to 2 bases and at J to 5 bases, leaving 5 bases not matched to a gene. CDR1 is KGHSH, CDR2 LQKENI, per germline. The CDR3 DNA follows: TGTGCCAGCTCACCAGGTCTAGCGGGTGACAATGAGCAGTTCTTC. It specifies CASSPGLAGDNEQFF.

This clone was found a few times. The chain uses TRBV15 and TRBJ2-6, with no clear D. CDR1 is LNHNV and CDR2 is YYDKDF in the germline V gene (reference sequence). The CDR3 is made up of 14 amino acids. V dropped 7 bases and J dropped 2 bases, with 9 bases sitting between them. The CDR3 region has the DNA TGTGCCACCAATAGGGTTGCTGGGGCCAACGTCCTGACTTTC. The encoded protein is CATNRVAGANVLTF.

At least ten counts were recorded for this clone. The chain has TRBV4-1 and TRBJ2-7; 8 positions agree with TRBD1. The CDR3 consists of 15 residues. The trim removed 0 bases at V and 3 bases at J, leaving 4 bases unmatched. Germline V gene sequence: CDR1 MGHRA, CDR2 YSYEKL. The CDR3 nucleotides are TGCGCCAGCAGCCAAGACTGGACAGGGAGCTACGAGCAGTACTTC. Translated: CASSQDWTGSYEQYF.

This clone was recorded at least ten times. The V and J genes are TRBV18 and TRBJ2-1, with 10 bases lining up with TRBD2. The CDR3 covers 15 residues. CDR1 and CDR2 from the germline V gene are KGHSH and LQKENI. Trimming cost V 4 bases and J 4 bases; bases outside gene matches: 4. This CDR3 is CASSQTSGFYNEQFF. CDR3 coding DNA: TGTGCCAGCTCACAGACTAGCGGGTTTTACAATGAGCAGTTCTTC.

The CDR3 here is CASSIPQGRGYF. The CDR3 region has the DNA TGTGCCAGCAGCATCCCGCAGGGAAGGGGGTACTTC. V is TRBV11-2 and J is TRBJ2-4; TRBD1 is a possible D gene (5 bases). Trimming stripped 5 bases from V and 15 bases from J, with 17 bases between. This CDR3 region has 12 residues. CDR1 and CDR2 (germline): SGHAT, FQNNGV.

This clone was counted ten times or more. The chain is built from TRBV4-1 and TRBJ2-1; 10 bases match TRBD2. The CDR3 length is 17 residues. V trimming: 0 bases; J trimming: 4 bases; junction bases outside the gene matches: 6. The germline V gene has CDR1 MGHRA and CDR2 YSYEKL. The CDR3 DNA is TGCGCCAGCAGCCAAGATAGGCGGACTAGCGGTTACAATGAGCAGTTCTTC. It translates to CASSQDRRTSGYNEQFF.

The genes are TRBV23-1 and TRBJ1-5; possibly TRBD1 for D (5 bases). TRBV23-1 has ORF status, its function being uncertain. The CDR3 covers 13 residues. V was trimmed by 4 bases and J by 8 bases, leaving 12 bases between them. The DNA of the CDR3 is TGCGCCAGCAGTCGCACGGGGGACGAGCCCCAGCATTTT. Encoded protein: CASSRTGDEPQHF.

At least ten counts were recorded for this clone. CDR3 DNA: TGTGCCACCCGAGGGGACTTCGGTACGCAGTATTTT. Translating gives CATRGDFGTQYF. The chain recombines TRBV6-6 with TRBJ2-3; D perhaps matches TRBD2 (6 bases). Trimming took off 10 bases at V and 8 bases at J, with 16 bases between the two ends. The CDR3 is 12 residues long. Germline assignment: CDR1 MNHNY and CDR2 SVGAGI (reference sequence).

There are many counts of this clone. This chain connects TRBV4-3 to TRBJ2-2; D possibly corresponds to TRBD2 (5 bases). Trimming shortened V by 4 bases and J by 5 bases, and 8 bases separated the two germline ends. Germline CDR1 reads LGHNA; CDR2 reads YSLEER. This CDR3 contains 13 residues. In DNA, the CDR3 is TGCGCCAGCAGCCCTGAGCGGACCGGGGAGCTGTTTTTT. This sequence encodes CASSPERTGELFF.

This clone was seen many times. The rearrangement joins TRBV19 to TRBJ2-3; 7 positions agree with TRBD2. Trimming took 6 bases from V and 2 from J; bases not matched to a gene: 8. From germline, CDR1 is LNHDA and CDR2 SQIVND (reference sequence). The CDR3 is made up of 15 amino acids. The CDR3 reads CASRPSSGYTDTQYF. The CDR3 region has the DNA TGTGCCAGTAGGCCCTCTAGCGGATACACAGATACGCAGTATTTT.

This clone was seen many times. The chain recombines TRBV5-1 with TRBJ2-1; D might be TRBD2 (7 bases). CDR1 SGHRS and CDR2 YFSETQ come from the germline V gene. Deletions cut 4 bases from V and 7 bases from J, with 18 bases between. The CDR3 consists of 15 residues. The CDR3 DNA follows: TGCGCCAGCAGCCCGGGGGGCGGGTCACTGAATGAGCAGTTCTTC. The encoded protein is CASSPGGGSLNEQFF.

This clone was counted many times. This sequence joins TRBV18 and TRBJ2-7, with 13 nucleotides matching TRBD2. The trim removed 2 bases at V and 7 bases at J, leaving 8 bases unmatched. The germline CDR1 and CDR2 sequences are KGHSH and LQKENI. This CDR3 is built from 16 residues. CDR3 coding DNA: TGTGCCAGCTCACCATCCCGGACTAGCGGGAGAGGTGAGCAGTACTTC. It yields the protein CASSPSRTSGRGEQYF.

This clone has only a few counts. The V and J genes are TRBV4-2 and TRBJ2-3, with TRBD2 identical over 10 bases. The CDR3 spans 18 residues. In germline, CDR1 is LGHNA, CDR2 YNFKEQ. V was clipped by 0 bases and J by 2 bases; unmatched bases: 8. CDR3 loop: CASSQDPRTSGYTDTQYF. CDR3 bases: TGTGCCAGCAGCCAAGATCCCCGGACTAGCGGCTACACAGATACGCAGTATTTT.

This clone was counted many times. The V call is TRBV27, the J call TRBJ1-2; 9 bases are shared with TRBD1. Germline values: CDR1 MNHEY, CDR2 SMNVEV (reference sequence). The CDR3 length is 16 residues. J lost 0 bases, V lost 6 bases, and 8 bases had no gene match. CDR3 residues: CASRHRGLRANYGYTF. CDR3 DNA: TGTGCCAGCAGACACAGGGGGCTGAGGGCTAACTATGGCTACACCTTC.

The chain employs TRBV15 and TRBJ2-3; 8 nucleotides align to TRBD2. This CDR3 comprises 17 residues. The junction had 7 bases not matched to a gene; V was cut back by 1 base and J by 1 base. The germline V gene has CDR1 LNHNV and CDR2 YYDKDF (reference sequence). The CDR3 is CATSRGPSGHGTDTQYF. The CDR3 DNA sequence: TGTGCCACCAGCAGAGGTCCTAGCGGGCACGGCACAGATACGCAGTATTTT.

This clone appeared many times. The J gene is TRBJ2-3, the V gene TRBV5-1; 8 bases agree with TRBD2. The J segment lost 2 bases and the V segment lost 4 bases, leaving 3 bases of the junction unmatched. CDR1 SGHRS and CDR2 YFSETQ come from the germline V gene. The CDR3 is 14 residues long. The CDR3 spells CASSVSGTTDTQYF. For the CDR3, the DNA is TGCGCCAGCAGCGTTAGCGGGACCACAGATACGCAGTATTTT.